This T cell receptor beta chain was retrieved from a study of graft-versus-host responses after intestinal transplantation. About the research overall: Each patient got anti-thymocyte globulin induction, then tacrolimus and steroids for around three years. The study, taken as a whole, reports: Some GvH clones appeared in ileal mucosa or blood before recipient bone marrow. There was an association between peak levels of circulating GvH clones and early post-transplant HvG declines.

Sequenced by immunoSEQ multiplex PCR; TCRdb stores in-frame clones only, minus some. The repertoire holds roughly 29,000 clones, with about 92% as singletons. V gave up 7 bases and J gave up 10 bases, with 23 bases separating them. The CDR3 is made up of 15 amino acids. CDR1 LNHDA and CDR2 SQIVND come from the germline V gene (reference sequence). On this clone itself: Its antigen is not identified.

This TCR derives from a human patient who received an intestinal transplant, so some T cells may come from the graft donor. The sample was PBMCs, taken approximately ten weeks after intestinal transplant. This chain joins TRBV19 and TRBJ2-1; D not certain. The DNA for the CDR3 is TGTGCCAGTACGCAGGACCTTATGCCCTTGGAGGAGCAGTTCTTC. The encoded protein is CASTQDLMPLEEQFF.